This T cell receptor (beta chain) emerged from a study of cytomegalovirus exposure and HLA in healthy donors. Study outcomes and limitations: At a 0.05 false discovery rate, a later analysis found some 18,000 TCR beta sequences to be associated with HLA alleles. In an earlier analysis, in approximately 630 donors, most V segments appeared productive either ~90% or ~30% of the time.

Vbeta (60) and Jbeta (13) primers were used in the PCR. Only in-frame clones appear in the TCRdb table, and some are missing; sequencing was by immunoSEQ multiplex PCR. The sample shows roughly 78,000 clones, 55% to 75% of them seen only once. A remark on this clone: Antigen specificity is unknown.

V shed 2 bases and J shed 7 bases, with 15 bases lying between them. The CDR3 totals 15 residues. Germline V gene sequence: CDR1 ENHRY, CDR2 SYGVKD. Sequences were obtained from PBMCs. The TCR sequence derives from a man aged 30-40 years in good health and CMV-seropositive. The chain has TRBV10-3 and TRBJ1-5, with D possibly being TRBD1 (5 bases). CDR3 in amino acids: CAISEQGTGGQPQHF. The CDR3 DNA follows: TGTGCCATCAGTGAGCAAGGGACGGGGGGACAGCCCCAGCATTTT.